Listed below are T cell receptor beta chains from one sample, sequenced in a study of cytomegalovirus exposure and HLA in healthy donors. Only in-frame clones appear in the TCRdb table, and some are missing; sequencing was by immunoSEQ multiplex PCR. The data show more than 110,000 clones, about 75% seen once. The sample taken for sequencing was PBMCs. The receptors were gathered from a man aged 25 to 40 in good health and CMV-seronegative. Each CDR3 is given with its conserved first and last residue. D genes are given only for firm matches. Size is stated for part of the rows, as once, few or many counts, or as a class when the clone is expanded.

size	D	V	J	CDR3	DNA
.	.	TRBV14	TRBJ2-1	CASSQRLGGYSYNEQFF	TGTGCCAGCAGCCAGCGGTTGGGCGGGTACTCCTACAATGAGCAGTTCTTC
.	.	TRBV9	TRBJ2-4	CASSVGGGKNIQYF	TGTGCCAGCAGCGTAGGAGGGGGCAAAAACATTCAGTACTTC
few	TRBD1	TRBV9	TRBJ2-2	CASSETAGGIGELFF	TGTGCCAGCAGCGAGACGGCAGGGGGTATCGGGGAGCTGTTTTTT
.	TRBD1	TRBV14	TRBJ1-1	CASSQVGHPGQGMAEAFF	TGTGCCAGCAGCCAAGTAGGCCACCCGGGACAGGGAATGGCTGAAGCTTTCTTT
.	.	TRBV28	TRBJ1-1	CASSLYRNTEAFF	TGTGCCAGCAGTTTGTATAGGAACACTGAAGCTTTCTTT
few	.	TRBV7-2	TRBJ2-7	CASSPRAQGGEQYF	TGTGCCAGCAGCCCCCGGGCCCAGGGGGGCGAGCAGTACTTC
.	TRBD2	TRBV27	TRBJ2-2	CASLNGGAGTGELFF	TGTGCCAGCCTTAACGGGGGGGCAGGGACCGGGGAGCTGTTTTTT
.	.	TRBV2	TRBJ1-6	CASVYPGSYNSPLHF	TGTGCCAGCGTATATCCCGGGTCTTATAATTCACCCCTCCACTTT
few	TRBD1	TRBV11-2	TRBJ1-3	CASSLTGTGDTGGNTIYF	TGTGCCAGCAGCTTGACCGGGACAGGGGACACGGGAGGAAACACCATATATTTT
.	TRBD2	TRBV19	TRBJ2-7	CASSPRQGLVHYEQYF	TGTGCCAGTAGTCCTCGCCAGGGACTAGTTCACTACGAGCAGTACTTC
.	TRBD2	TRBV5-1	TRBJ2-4	CASSREGTPNSQYF	TGCGCCAGCAGCCGGGAGGGGACACCAAACAGTCAGTACTTC
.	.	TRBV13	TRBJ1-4	CASSPLNRAVESGGKLFF	TGTGCCAGCAGCCCCCTAAACAGGGCGGTCGAATCCGGAGGAAAACTGTTTTTT
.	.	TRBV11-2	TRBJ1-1	CASSLVGTEAFF	TGTGCCAGCAGCTTAGTCGGGACAGAAGCTTTCTTT